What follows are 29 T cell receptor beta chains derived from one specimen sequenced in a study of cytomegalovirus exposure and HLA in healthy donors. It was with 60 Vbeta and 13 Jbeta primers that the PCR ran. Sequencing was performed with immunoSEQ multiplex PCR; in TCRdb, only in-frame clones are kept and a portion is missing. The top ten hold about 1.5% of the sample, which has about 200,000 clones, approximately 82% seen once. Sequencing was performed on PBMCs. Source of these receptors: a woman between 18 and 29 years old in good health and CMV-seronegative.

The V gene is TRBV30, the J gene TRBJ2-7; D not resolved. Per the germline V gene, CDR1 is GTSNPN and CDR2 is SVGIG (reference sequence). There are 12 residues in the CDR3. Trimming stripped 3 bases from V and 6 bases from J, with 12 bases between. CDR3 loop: CAWRGLLGEQYF. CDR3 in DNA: TGTGCCTGGAGGGGTCTCCTAGGCGAGCAGTACTTC.

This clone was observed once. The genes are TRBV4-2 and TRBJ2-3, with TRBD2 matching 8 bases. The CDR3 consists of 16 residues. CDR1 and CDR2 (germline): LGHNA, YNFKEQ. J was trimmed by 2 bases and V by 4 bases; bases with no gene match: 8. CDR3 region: CASSRGTSQDTDTQYF. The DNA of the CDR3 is TGTGCCAGCAGCCGGGGGACTAGTCAAGACACAGATACGCAGTATTTT.

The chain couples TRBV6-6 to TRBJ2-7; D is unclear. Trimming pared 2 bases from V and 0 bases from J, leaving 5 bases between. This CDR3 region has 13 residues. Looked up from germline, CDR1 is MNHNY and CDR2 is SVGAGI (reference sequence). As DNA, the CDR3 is TGTGCCAGCAGTTACGACTTCTCCTACGAGCAGTACTTC. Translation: CASSYDFSYEQYF.

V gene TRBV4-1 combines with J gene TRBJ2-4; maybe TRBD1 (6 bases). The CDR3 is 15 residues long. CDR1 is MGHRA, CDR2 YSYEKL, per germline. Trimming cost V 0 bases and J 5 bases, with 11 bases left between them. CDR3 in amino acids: CASSQDRGTENIQYF. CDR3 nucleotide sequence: TGCGCCAGCAGCCAAGACAGGGGAACCGAAAACATTCAGTACTTC.

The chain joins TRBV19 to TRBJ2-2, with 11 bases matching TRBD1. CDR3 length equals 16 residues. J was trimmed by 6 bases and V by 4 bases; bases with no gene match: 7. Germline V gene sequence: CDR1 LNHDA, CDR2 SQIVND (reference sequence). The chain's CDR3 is CASSSPGQGGAGELFF. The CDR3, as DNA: TGTGCCAGTAGTAGCCCGGGACAGGGGGGCGCCGGGGAGCTGTTTTTT.

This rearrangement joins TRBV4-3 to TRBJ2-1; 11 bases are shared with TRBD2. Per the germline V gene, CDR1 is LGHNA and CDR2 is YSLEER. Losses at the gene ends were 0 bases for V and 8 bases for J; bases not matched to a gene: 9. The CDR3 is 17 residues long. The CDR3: CASSQDELAGGPDEQFF. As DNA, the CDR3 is TGCGCCAGCAGCCAAGATGAGCTAGCGGGAGGACCAGATGAGCAGTTCTTC.

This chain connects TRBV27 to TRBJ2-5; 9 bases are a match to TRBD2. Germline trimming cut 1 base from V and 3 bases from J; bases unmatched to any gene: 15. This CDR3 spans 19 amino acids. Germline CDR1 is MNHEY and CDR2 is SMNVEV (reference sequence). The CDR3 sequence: CASSLFGYGGGRAKETQYF. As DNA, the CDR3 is TGTGCCAGCAGTTTATTCGGCTACGGTGGCGGGAGGGCCAAAGAGACCCAGTACTTC.

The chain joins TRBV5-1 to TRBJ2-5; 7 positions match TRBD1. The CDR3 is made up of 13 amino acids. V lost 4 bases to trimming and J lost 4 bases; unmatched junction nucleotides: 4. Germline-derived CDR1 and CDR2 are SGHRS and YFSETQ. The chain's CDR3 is CASSPGQLETQYF. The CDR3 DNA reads TGCGCCAGCAGCCCGGGACAGTTAGAGACCCAGTACTTC.

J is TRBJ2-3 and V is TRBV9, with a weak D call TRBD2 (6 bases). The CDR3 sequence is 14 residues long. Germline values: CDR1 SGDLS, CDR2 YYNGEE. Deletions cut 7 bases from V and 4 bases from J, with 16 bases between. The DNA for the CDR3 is TGTGCCAGCGGACTGACTAGTAGCGCAGATACGCAGTATTTT. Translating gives CASGLTSSADTQYF.

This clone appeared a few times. The CDR3 protein is CASSPPRAGTNYGYTF. The CDR3 nucleotides are TGTGCCAGCAGCCCCCCCCGCGCAGGGACTAACTATGGCTACACCTTC. The chain joins TRBV7-2 to TRBJ1-2; D perhaps matches TRBD1 (5 bases). Per the germline V gene, CDR1 is SGHTA and CDR2 is FQGNSA. Trimming cost V 5 bases and J 0 bases, with 16 bases left between them. The CDR3 consists of 16 residues.

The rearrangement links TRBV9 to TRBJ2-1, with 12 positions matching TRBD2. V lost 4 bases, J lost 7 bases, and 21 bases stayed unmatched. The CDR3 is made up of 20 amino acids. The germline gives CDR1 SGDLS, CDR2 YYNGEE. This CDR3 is CASSPTPSPGLAGGRNEQFF. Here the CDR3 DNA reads TGTGCCAGCAGCCCTACCCCTTCCCCGGGCCTAGCGGGAGGGCGGAATGAGCAGTTCTTC.

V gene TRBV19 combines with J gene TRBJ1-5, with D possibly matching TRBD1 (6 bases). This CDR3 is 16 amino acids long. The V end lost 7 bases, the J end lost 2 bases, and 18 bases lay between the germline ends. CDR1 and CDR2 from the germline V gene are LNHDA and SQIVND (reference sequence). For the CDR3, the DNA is TGTGCCAGTACCTATGGGGGCAGTTGGGGCAATCAGCCCCAGCATTTT. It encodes CASTYGGSWGNQPQHF. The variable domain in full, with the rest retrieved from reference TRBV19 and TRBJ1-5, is DGGITQSPKYLFRKEGQNVTLSCEQNLNHDAMYWYRQDPGQGLRLIYYSQIVNDFQKGDIAEGYSVSREKKESFPLTVTSAQKNPTAFYLCASTYGGSWGNQPQHFGDGTRLSIL.

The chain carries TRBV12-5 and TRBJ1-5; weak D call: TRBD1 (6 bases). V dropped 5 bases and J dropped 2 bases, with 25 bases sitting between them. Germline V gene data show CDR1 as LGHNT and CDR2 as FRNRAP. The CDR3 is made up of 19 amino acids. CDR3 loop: CASGIQIVRDRQGNQPQHF. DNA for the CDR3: TGTGCTAGTGGTATACAAATCGTCAGGGACCGACAGGGCAATCAGCCCCAGCATTTT.

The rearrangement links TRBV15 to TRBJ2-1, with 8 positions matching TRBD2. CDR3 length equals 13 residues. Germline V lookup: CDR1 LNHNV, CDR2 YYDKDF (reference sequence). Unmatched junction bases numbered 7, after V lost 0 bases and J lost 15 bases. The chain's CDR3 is CATSRDRLAYLFF. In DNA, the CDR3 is TGTGCCACCAGCAGAGATCGACTAGCGTATCTGTTCTTC.

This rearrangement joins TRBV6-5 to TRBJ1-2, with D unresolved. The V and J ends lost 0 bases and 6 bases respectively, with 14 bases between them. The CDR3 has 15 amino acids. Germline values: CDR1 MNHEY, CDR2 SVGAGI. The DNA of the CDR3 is TGTGCCAGCAGTTACTCGATGGCGGGCTTGGATGGCTACACCTTC. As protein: CASSYSMAGLDGYTF.

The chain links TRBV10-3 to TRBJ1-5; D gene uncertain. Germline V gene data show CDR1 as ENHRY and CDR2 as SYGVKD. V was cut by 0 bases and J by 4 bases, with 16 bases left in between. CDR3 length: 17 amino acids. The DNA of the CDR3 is TGTGCCATCAGTGAGTCGGAGGGTAAGGCACGGAATCAGCCCCAGCATTTT. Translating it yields CAISESEGKARNQPQHF.

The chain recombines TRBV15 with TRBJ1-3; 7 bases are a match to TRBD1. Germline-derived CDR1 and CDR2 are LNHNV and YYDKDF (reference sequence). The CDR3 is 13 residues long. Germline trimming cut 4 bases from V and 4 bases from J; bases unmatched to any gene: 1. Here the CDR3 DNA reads TGTGCCACCAGCAAGGGGGCCGGAAACACCATATATTTT. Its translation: CATSKGAGNTIYF.

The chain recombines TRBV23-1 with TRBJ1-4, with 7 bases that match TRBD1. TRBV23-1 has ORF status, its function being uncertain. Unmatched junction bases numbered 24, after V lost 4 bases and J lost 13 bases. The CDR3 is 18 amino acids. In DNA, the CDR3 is TGCGCCAGCAGTCGCATGACAGGGACCCCTTATTATTATAAAGGACTGTTTTTT. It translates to CASSRMTGTPYYYKGLFF.

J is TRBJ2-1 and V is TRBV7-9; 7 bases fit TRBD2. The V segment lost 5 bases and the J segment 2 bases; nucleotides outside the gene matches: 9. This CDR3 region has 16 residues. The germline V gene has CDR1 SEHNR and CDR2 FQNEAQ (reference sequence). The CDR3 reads CASSPREAGTYNEQFF. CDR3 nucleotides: TGTGCCAGCAGCCCCCGGGAAGCGGGAACCTACAATGAGCAGTTCTTC.

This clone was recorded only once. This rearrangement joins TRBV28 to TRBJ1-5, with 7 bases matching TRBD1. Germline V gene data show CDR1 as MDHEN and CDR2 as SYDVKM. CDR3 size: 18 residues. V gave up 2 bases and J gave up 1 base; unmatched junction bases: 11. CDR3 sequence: CASSLGTKGTASNQPQHF. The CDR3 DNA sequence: TGTGCCAGCAGTTTAGGAACTAAGGGGACAGCCAGCAATCAGCCCCAGCATTTT.

The CDR3 nucleotides are TGTGCCAGCAGGGGCGGCTCGGGACTAGCTTCCGAGCAGTACGTC. This translates into CASRGGSGLASEQYV. The chain uses TRBV11-2 and TRBJ2-7; TRBD2 matches at 9 bases. Germline CDR1 and CDR2: SGHAT and FQNNGV. The ends lost 6 bases at V and 6 bases at J; junction bases unmatched: 12. The CDR3 is 15 amino acids.

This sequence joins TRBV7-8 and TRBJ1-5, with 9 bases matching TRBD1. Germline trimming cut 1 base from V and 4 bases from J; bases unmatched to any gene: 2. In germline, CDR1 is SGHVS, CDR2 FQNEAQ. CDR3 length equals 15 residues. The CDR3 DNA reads TGTGCCAGCAGCTTAGGGACAGGGGCAAATCAGCCCCAGCATTTT. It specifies CASSLGTGANQPQHF.

CDR3: CASSLRPQLAGELYTQYF. The CDR3, as DNA: TGTGCCAGCAGTTTACGGCCCCAGCTAGCGGGAGAGCTATATACGCAGTATTTT. The chain carries TRBV27 and TRBJ2-3, with 10 nucleotides matching TRBD2. V lost 2 bases and J lost 7; bases outside the gene matches: 15. Germline assignment: CDR1 MNHEY and CDR2 SMNVEV (reference sequence). This CDR3 spans 18 amino acids.

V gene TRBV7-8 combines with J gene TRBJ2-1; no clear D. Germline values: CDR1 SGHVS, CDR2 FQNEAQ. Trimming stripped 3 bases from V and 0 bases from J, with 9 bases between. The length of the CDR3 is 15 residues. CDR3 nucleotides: TGTGCCAGCAGCTTCGTTTCAGGCTCCTACAATGAGCAGTTCTTC. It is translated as CASSFVSGSYNEQFF.

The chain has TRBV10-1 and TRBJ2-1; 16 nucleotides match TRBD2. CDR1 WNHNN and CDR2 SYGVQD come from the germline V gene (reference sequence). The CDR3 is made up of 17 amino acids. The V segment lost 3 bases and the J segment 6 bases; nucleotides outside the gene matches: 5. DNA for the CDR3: TGCGCCAGCAGTGACCCAGGGACTAGCGGGAGGGCCAATGAGCAGTTCTTC. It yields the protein CASSDPGTSGRANEQFF.

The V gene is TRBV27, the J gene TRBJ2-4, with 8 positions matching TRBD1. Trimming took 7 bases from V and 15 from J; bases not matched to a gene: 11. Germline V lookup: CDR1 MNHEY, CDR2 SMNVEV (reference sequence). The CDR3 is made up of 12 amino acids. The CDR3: CASTSGGAGWYF. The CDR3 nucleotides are TGTGCCAGCACCTCAGGGGGCGCGGGATGGTACTTC.

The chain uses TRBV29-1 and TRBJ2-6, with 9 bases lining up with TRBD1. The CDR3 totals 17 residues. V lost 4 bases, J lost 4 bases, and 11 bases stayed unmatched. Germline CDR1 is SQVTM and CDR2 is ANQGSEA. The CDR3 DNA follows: TGCAGCGTTGCGGGACAGGGAGTGGGTAGGGGGGCCAACGTCCTGACTTTC. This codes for CSVAGQGVGRGANVLTF.

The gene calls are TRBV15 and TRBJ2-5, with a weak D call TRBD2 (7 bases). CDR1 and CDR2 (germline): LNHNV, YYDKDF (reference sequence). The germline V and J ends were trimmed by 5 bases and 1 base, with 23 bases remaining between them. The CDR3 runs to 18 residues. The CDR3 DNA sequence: TGTGCCACCAGCGCGGAGGGGGGGCCCGGCCCTAGCCAAGAGACCCAGTACTTC. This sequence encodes CATSAEGGPGPSQETQYF.

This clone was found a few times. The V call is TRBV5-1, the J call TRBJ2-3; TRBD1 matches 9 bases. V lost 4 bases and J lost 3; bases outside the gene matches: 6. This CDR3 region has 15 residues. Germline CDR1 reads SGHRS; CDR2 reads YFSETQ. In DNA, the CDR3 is TGCGCCAGCAGCATGACAGGGGGTAGTACAGATACGCAGTATTTT. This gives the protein CASSMTGGSTDTQYF.